Given below is one TCR beta chain in context. These data originate in a study of blood T cell repertoires in COVID-19. Study overall: In each case, the material was cDNA or gDNA derived from T cells, B-cell-depleted T cells, or PBMCs.

This CDR3 region has 14 residues. Per the germline V gene, CDR1 is SGHTA and CDR2 is FQGNSA. Trimming left V 4 bases short and J 3 bases short, with 12 bases between. Measured with immunoSEQ multiplex PCR; TCRdb has only the in-frame clones, and not every one. The table includes roughly 170,000 clones, around 89% detected once. The receptor comes from a man aged 55 to 70 with acute or convalescent COVID-19. The sequencing input was peripheral blood. The J gene is TRBJ1-2, the V gene TRBV7-2; tentative D call: TRBD1 (6 bases). This CDR3 reads CASSSQGYDYGYTF. The CDR3, as DNA: TGTGCCAGCAGCTCACAGGGTTACGACTATGGCTACACCTTC.